The 17 T cell receptor beta chains in this list originate from one sample, sequenced in a study of T-cell memory formation after mild COVID-19 (dated by TCRdb to the early 2020s). The library came from 5' RACE. TCRdb records Illumina NovaSeq 6000 as the sequencer. TCRdb itself trimmed the public reads at Q25 with fastp, ran MiXCR and retained productive beta chains. Every distinct CDR3 protein forms one entry, paired with its most common genes and DNA. This sample is represented by approximately 100,000 distinct CDR3 sequences; 11% of them were singletons. The ten biggest clones cover roughly 40% of the sample. Specimen: PBMCs or a T cell subset sorted from them (not recorded which). The receptors derive from a man aged 18 to 29 who had mild COVID-19 (a few samples of this study predate the infection). The sample titles of this study are shuffled in the database, so cell type and time point are left out; the donor was told from shared clones.

This clonotype appeared many times. This chain connects TRBV20-1 to TRBJ1-2; the D is unclear. This CDR3 region has 13 residues. The germline V and J ends were trimmed by 6 bases and 6 bases, with 17 bases remaining between them. CDR1 DFQATT and CDR2 SNEGSKA come from the germline V gene (reference sequence). The CDR3, as DNA: TGCAGTGCCATTCTTCACACAGTCGATGGCTACACCTTC. Protein: CSAILHTVDGYTF.

V usage is TRBV12-3 or TRBV12-4 and J usage is TRBJ1-2; D gene unclear. Trimming removed 6 bases from V and 0 bases from J, with 14 bases in between. The CDR3 has 15 amino acids. In DNA, the CDR3 is TGTGCCAGCAGGCCGCCATGGACCTCTAACTATGGCTACACCTTC. Translating it yields CASRPPWTSNYGYTF.

This clonotype was recorded many times. V usage is TRBV4-3 and J usage is TRBJ2-4; D is uncertain. The CDR3 consists of 15 residues. CDR1 and CDR2 from the germline V gene are LGHNA and YSLEER. V gave up 1 base and J gave up 3 bases, with 10 bases separating them. The CDR3 DNA reads as TGCGCCAGCAGCCAAGTGGCCTGGGGCAAAAACATTCAGTACTTC. Translated: CASSQVAWGKNIQYF.

In regard to this clonotype: This may be a read error: a much more frequent sequence differs by one nucleotide. The rearrangement links TRBV5-1 to TRBJ2-3; no firm D call. The CDR3 runs 16 residues. Trimming stripped 7 bases from V and 0 bases from J, with 18 bases between. Germline assignment: CDR1 SGHRS and CDR2 YFSETQ. The CDR3 DNA sequence: TGCGCCAGCGCTTCGGTGAGAGTCGGAAGCACAGATACGCAGTATTTT. This codes for CASASVRVGSTDTQYF.

This clonotype occurred a few times. The V gene is TRBV7-6, the J gene TRBJ2-1, with 7 bases that match TRBD2. V lost 1 base and J lost 9; bases outside the gene matches: 9. The CDR3 extends over 15 amino acids. The germline V gene has CDR1 SGHVS and CDR2 FNYEAQ. CDR3 amino acids: CASSLGGGRRGEQFF. CDR3 nucleotides: TGTGCCAGCAGCTTAGGGGGGGGACGACGAGGTGAGCAGTTCTTC.

The V call is TRBV6-5, the J call TRBJ1-4; the D is unclear. The CDR3 runs to 13 residues. Germline loops: CDR1 MNHEY, CDR2 SVGAGI. Deletions cut 10 bases from V and 5 bases from J, with 14 bases between. The CDR3 loop reads CATRTAPNEKLFF. The CDR3 nucleotides read TGTGCCACCCGGACGGCCCCGAATGAAAAACTGTTTTTT.

The chain couples TRBV6-6 to TRBJ2-4; D is unclear. Trimming pared 6 bases from V and 8 bases from J, leaving 11 bases between. Germline V gene lookup returns CDR1 MNHNY and CDR2 SVGAGI (reference sequence). This CDR3 comprises 12 residues. The CDR3 loop is CASRPKRDIQYF. In DNA, the CDR3 is TGTGCCAGCAGGCCAAAAAGGGACATTCAGTACTTC.

V usage is TRBV4-2 and J usage is TRBJ2-3; TRBD2 agrees at 8 bases. The CDR3 spans 16 residues. CDR1 LGHNA and CDR2 YNFKEQ come from the germline V gene. The J segment lost 1 base and the V segment lost 3 bases, leaving 6 bases of the junction unmatched. This CDR3 is CASSQTGGARTDTQYF. CDR3 in DNA: TGTGCCAGCAGCCAGACGGGGGGGGCTCGCACAGATACGCAGTATTTT.

The rearrangement links TRBV5-6 to TRBJ1-1; D is unclear. V was trimmed by 2 bases and J by 6 bases, leaving 8 bases between them. Germline values: CDR1 SGHDT, CDR2 YYEEEE. The CDR3 contains 12 residues. The CDR3 protein is CASSLVGPEAFF. The DNA for the CDR3 is TGTGCCAGCAGCTTAGTAGGGCCTGAAGCTTTCTTT.

In its sample, this clonotype was seen a few times. The chain joins TRBV27 to TRBJ2-5; no clear D gene. This CDR3 region has 13 residues. V was trimmed by 4 bases and J by 1 base, leaving 7 bases between them. Germline-derived CDR1 and CDR2 are MNHEY and SMNVEV (reference sequence). The CDR3 loop reads CASSSRIQETQYF. In DNA form, the CDR3 reads TGTGCCAGCAGTTCGAGGATCCAAGAGACCCAGTACTTC.

At least ten counts were recorded for this clonotype. The chain is built from TRBV7-3 and TRBJ2-1; D gene unclear. Trimming took off 1 base at V and 6 bases at J, with 10 bases between the two ends. The germline V gene encodes CDR1 SGHTA and CDR2 FQGTGA. This CDR3 has 14 residues. The CDR3 is CASSLNVGPNEQFF. Written as DNA, the CDR3 is TGTGCCAGCAGCTTAAACGTAGGGCCCAATGAGCAGTTCTTC.

This clonotype was picked up a small number of times. The chain joins TRBV7-3 to TRBJ2-2; D assignment may be TRBD1 or TRBD2 (5 bases each). The CDR3 is made up of 13 amino acids. Trimming removed 5 bases at V and 10 bases at J, with 14 bases between. Germline assignment: CDR1 SGHTA and CDR2 FQGTGA. CDR3 nucleotides: TGTGCCAGCAGCGGGGGACCGTCCCTGGAGCTGTTTTTT. Amino acid sequence: CASSGGPSLELFF.

Ten or more counts support this clonotype. V gene TRBV20-1 combines with J gene TRBJ2-5, with D perhaps matching TRBD1 or TRBD2 (6 bases each). Germline V gives CDR1 DFQATT, CDR2 SNEGSKA (reference sequence). Trimming removed 0 bases from V and 3 bases from J, with 14 bases in between. CDR3 length: 15 residues. As DNA, the CDR3 is TGCAGTGCTAGAGACGGGGGCAGGGGCGAAGAGACCCAGTACTTC. Translating it yields CSARDGGRGEETQYF.

A few counts support this clonotype. The CDR3 reads CASSPNHYEQYF. For the CDR3, the DNA is TGCGCCAGCAGCCCTAACCACTACGAGCAGTACTTC. This sequence joins TRBV4-1 and TRBJ2-7; D not certain. V was clipped by 4 bases and J by 3 bases, with 7 bases between them. Germline CDR1 and CDR2: MGHRA and YSYEKL. The CDR3 covers 12 residues.

This sequence joins TRBV5-1 and TRBJ1-2, with a possible D match to TRBD1 (6 bases). V was clipped by 4 bases and J by 5 bases, with 18 bases between them. Germline lookup yields CDR1 SGHRS and CDR2 YFSETQ. The CDR3 contains 15 residues. CDR3 DNA: TGCGCCAGCAGCCCTTTTTATCCAGGGGAATATGGCTACACCTTC. This codes for CASSPFYPGEYGYTF.

V and J are TRBV9 and TRBJ2-1, with 7 nucleotides matching TRBD2. J lost 3 bases, V lost 4 bases, and 7 bases had no gene match. There are 15 residues in the CDR3. CDR1 and CDR2 (germline): SGDLS, YYNGEE. Here the CDR3 reads CASSPPPGGYNEQFF. CDR3 nucleotide sequence: TGTGCCAGCAGCCCGCCCCCGGGGGGCTACAATGAGCAGTTCTTC. The full variable domain, rest sourced from reference TRBV9 and TRBJ2-1, is DSGVTQTPKHLITATGQRVTLRCSPRSGDLSVYWYQQSLDQGLQFLIQYYNGEERAKGNILERFSAQQFPDLHSELNLSSLELGDSALYFCASSPPPGGYNEQFFGPGTRLTVL.

This clonotype was seen a few times. The V call is TRBV5-5, the J call TRBJ1-5; 7 nucleotides match TRBD1. Trimming removed 5 bases from V and 2 bases from J; junction bases left unmatched: 7. The germline V gene encodes CDR1 SGHKS and CDR2 YYEKEE (reference sequence). The CDR3 has 15 amino acids. CDR3 region: CASSRDRAGNQPQHF. The DNA of the CDR3 is TGTGCCAGCAGTCGAGACAGGGCAGGCAATCAGCCCCAGCATTTT.